One sample yielded the 14 T cell receptor beta chains listed below, sequenced in a study of shared clonotypes between healthy human individuals. Profiled with immunoSEQ multiplex PCR; TCRdb holds only in-frame clones, not every one. Of roughly 2,300,000 clones listed, 85% to 95% are singletons. The sample taken for sequencing was naive CD4+ T cells from PBMCs. Subset in this sample: CD45RA+ positively selected. The source of these receptors is a man younger than 35 in good health. Some clones in this sample may be carry-over from other donors' samples.

The J gene is TRBJ2-7, the V gene TRBV7-3, with 8 bases that match TRBD1. V was pared by 5 bases and J by 7 bases, with 7 bases of the junction left unmatched. Germline assignment: CDR1 SGHTA and CDR2 FQGTGA. The CDR3 runs 13 residues. CDR3 nucleotides: TGTGCCAGCAGCACGACAGGGGTTGGGGAGCAGTACTTC. Translated, it gives CASSTTGVGEQYF.

V usage is TRBV6-4 and J usage is TRBJ1-3; 7 positions agree with TRBD1. CDR1 is MRHNA and CDR2 is SNTAGT in the germline V gene. The V segment lost 6 bases and the J segment 0 bases; nucleotides outside the gene matches: 5. The CDR3 has 15 residues. CDR3 bases: TGTGCCAGCAGAATCCGGGACAGCTCTGGAAACACCATATATTTT. This encodes CASRIRDSSGNTIYF.

The V call is TRBV21-1, the J call TRBJ2-1; TRBD2 is the table's D call and was not checked against the DNA. TRBV21-1 is listed as a pseudogene. The CDR3 loop spans 20 amino acids. CDR3 residues: CASSGPDRGNRTSGRGPQFF. The CDR3 DNA reads as TGTGCCAGCAGCGGACCGGACAGGGGGAATAGGACTAGCGGGAGAGGGCCGCAGTTCTTC.

The chain is built from TRBV28 and TRBJ2-2, with TRBD2 as a possible D gene (6 bases). Germline assignment: CDR1 MDHEN and CDR2 SYDVKM. This CDR3 has 15 residues. V lost 8 bases to trimming and J lost 6 bases, with 19 bases between them. DNA for the CDR3: TGTGCCAGCCTGGGCGGGGTAGTGCGTCCCGGGGAGCTGTTTTTT. Protein sequence: CASLGGVVRPGELFF.

CDR3 DNA sequence: TGTGCCAGCAGCTTAGCGTCTGGGAGGGCTGAAAAACTGTTTTTT. Amino acid sequence: CASSLASGRAEKLFF. This chain links TRBV7-9 with TRBJ1-4; D gene ambiguous. The ends were cut back, 0 bases at V and 7 bases at J, with 12 bases in the middle. The CDR3 runs to 15 residues. CDR1 and CDR2 from the germline V gene are SEHNR and FQNEAQ (reference sequence).

J is TRBJ2-7 and V is TRBV28; TRBD1 agrees at 9 bases. V gave up 6 bases and J gave up 3 bases; unmatched junction bases: 6. The CDR3 loop spans 14 amino acids. Germline-derived CDR1 and CDR2 are MDHEN and SYDVKM. CDR3 region: CASRRTGAVYEQYF. CDR3 DNA: TGTGCCAGCAGACGGACAGGGGCCGTCTACGAGCAGTACTTC.

This clone was detected only a few times. The rearrangement links TRBV10-3 to TRBJ1-2; D remains unclear. There are 15 residues in the CDR3. V lost 4 bases to trimming and J lost 5 bases, with 17 bases between them. Germline V gene lookup returns CDR1 ENHRY and CDR2 SYGVKD. CDR3 DNA: TGTGCCATCAGTGGTATTCGGGCAACACCTTATGGCTACACCTTC. Its protein is CAISGIRATPYGYTF.

Turning to this clone: The sample contains more than one DNA sequence encoding this CDR3. This chain connects TRBV27 to TRBJ1-2, with a tentative D call TRBD1 (6 bases). CDR1 is MNHEY and CDR2 is SMNVEV in the germline V gene (reference sequence). V dropped 2 bases and J dropped 0 bases, with 10 bases sitting between them. This CDR3 has 15 amino acids. CDR3 sequence (DNA): TGTGCCAGCAGTTTAAGACGGGGGCCTAACTATGGCTACACCTTC. Translated: CASSLRRGPNYGYTF.

In this sample, this clone turned up once. This chain uses TRBV19 with TRBJ1-6; TRBD1 aligns across 8 bases. This CDR3 is built from 13 residues. Germline V gives CDR1 LNHDA, CDR2 SQIVND (reference sequence). J lost 7 bases, V lost 8 bases, and 4 bases had no gene match. CDR3 coding DNA: TGTGCCAGTCATGGGGACAGGAATTCACCCCTCCACTTT. Protein sequence: CASHGDRNSPLHF.

As concerns this clone: The same CDR3 arises from other DNA sequences in this sample as well. The chain uses TRBV7-9 and TRBJ2-3; unclear D gene. V was shortened by 4 bases and J by 5 bases, with 4 bases between the two germline ends. Germline CDR1 SEHNR, CDR2 FQNEAQ (reference sequence). This CDR3 comprises 11 residues. CDR3 DNA: TGTGCCAGCAGCTCCAGAGATACGCAGTATTTT. Amino acids: CASSSRDTQYF. The whole variable domain, remainder taken from reference TRBV7-9 and TRBJ2-3, is DTGVSQNPRHKITKRGQNVTFRCDPISEHNRLYWYRQTLGQGPEFLTYFQNEAQLEKSRLLSDRFSAERPKGSFSTLEIQRTEQGDSAMYLCASSSRDTQYFGPGTRLTVL.

This clone was seen once. The J gene is TRBJ1-6, the V gene TRBV6-5, with a weak D call TRBD1 (6 bases). Germline V gene data show CDR1 as MNHEY and CDR2 as SVGAGI. Trimming shortened V by 6 bases and J by 7 bases, and 16 bases separated the two germline ends. The CDR3 is 15 amino acids. The CDR3 spells CASRSLGAKNSPLHF. CDR3 DNA sequence: TGTGCCAGCAGGTCCCTGGGGGCGAAGAATTCACCCCTCCACTTT.

The V gene is TRBV28, the J gene TRBJ1-3; D unresolved. CDR3 size: 14 residues. CDR1 is MDHEN and CDR2 is SYDVKM in the germline V gene. Between the trimmed V and J ends, which lost 7 bases and 2 bases, there was a span of 12 bases. CDR3 sequence reads: CASIAGRTGNTIYF. CDR3 in DNA: TGTGCCAGCATAGCGGGCAGAACTGGAAACACCATATATTTT.

For the CDR3, the DNA is TGTGCCAGCAGCTTACGACAGGACACAGATACGCAGTATTTT. Its protein is CASSLRQDTDTQYF. V and J are TRBV9 and TRBJ2-3; D may be TRBD1 (6 bases). Between the trimmed V and J ends, which lost 4 bases and 2 bases, there was a span of 11 bases. The CDR3 sequence is 14 residues long. Germline CDR1 and CDR2: SGDLS and YYNGEE.

Remarks on this clone: The same CDR3 is also encoded by other DNA sequences in this sample. The chain employs TRBV7-2 and TRBJ2-5; tentatively, D is TRBD1 (6 bases). The CDR3 spans 13 residues. Germline V gene data show CDR1 as SGHTA and CDR2 as FQGNSA. The V gene lost 5 bases and the J gene lost 4 bases, with 11 bases spanning the gap. The CDR3 region has the DNA TGTGCCAGCAGCCCCAGGGGTACAGAGACCCAGTACTTC. As protein: CASSPRGTETQYF.